This TCR beta chain was sequenced in a study of blood T cell repertoires in COVID-19. In the study's own analysis: Reference gene primer amplification gave estimated nucleated cell counts. Assay: immunoSEQ multiplex PCR; the TCRdb copy retains only in-frame clones and omits some. That table supplies the V and J calls and clone size; D and trimming were determined from the DNA. In the table there are some 360,000 clones, roughly 87% of which are singletons. There are 14 residues in the CDR3. CDR1 is SGHVS, CDR2 FQNEAQ, per germline. V was clipped by 6 bases and J by 5 bases, with 13 bases between them.

The receptor was isolated from a woman in her sixties or seventies with COVID-19, enrolled during active disease. The chain joins TRBV7-8 to TRBJ2-2, with TRBD1 as a possible D gene (5 bases). The sequenced material came from peripheral blood. In DNA, the CDR3 is TGTGCCAGCAGGATAGGGGCCGGGACCGGGGAGCTGTTTTTT. Translation gives CASRIGAGTGELFF.